A single T cell receptor (beta chain) is shown here with its context. Source study methods: How many nucleated cells were present was estimated from reference gene primer amplification. Repertoires were generated with immunoSEQ multiplex PCR, while TCRdb's copy carries only in-frame clones and drops some. That table supplies the V and J calls and clone size; D and trimming were determined from the DNA. This repertoire shows 93,000 or so clones, around 84% found once; its top ten account for 12%. The sample is drawn from a study of blood T cell repertoires in COVID-19. Study-level information: Acute and convalescent COVID-19 samples came from the United States, Italy and Spain. In each case, the material was cDNA or gDNA derived from T cells, B-cell-depleted T cells, or PBMCs.

The TCR originated in a human donor in a cohort sampled during active COVID-19. Sequencing was carried out using peripheral blood.

CDR3 nucleotide sequence: TGTGCCAGCAGCCCACTCCCCCAATATGGCTACACCTTC. It encodes CASSPLPQYGYTF. The chain links TRBV7-8 to TRBJ1-2; D unclear. The V and J ends lost 5 bases and 5 bases respectively, with 12 bases between them. The CDR3 is 13 residues long. Germline CDR1 is SGHVS and CDR2 is FQNEAQ.